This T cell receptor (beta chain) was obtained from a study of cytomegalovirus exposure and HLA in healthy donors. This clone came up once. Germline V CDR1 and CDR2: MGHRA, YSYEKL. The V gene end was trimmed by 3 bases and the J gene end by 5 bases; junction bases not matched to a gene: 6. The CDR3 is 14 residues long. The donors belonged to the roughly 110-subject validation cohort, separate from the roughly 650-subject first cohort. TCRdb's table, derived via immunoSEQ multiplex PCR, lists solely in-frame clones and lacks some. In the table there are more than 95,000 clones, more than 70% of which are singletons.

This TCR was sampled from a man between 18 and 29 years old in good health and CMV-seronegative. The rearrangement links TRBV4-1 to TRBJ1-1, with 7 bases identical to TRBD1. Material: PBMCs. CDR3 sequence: CASSHVGRGTEAFF. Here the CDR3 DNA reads TGCGCCAGCAGCCATGTTGGCAGGGGGACTGAAGCTTTCTTT.